The present TCR beta chain was sequenced within a study of PD-L1 blockade in urothelial cancer (TCRdb year 2017). Describing the broader study: About 90% of the roughly 29 patients were identified as males with urothelial cancer of bladder origin, and a prior smoking history was reported by 18 of 29 patients. Patients had an ECOG performance status of 0 or 1 and had received between 0 and 3 prior chemotherapy regimens. Blood samples were analyzed 3 weeks after the start of treatment (second dose) and 6 weeks after the start of treatment. Blood samples gave median yields of around 140,000 T cells and 83,000 or so unique TCRs, along with a median clonality of roughly 0.08. An exploratory multi-omic analysis was conducted of the somatic, immune and clinical correlates of response to PD-L1 blockade with atezolizumab in urothelial cancer. Pretreatment tumor samples, along with matched peripheral blood collected serially before and after atezolizumab treatment, underwent TCR sequencing. Durable clinical benefit meant progression-free survival longer than 6 months, and TCR features were also tested against progression-free and overall survival. Whole exome sequencing and RNA sequencing of pretreatment tumors were performed alongside TCR sequencing in the same patients. Eight to ten patients achieved durable clinical benefit and 20 did not. Pretreatment blood TCR-seq was available for around 29 patients, at least one posttreatment blood collection was obtained for about 24 patients, and tumor TCR-seq was available for about 24 patients. General findings and caveats noted by the study authors: Because the sample size was small (n of about 30) and many exploratory analyses were performed, the results are intended to be hypothesis-generating. Among patients with durable benefit, tumor-associated TCR clones showed greater expansion in peripheral blood 3 weeks after treatment started (n ≈ 20, p = 0.022). Improved progression-free and overall survival was associated with having pretreatment peripheral blood TCR clonality below the median.

Each PCR received spiked-in synthetic TCR analog templates so that absolute template abundance could be estimated from read counts. The immunoSEQ assay was used to amplify TCRbeta CDR3 regions from genomic DNA with bias-controlled V and J gene primers. Rearranged TCRbeta segments were sequenced at approximately 20X coverage. In the original analysis: Sequencing errors were corrected by clustering and CDR3s were annotated against IMGT to assign V, D and J genes. Only productive TCRbeta rearrangements were used in downstream analyses, excluding out-of-frame or stop-codon sequences. Clonality was calculated as one minus the Shannon entropy normalized by the log of the number of unique productive sequences. Fisher's exact test with Benjamini-Hochberg correction, at a threshold of adjusted p below 0.01, was used to find clones that differed between time points or between blood and tumor. In its TCRdb copy, this immuneACCESS table keeps in-frame sequences only and misses some clones. Where compared with another copy, unresolved V genes explain less than half of these, and the others have no known cause. From that table come the V and J calls and clone size; the DNA was used to work out D and trimming. The sample table lists about 45,000 clones, about 88% of them with a count of one. Clones ranked in the top ten supply 20% to 30% of the sample.

On this clone: The specificity of this receptor is unknown. Qualities for individual bases were not recorded, and no much larger clone is one base off.

The meaning of the sample's time point label: pretreatment peripheral blood. The Qiagen DNeasy Blood extraction kit was used to purify genomic DNA from total PBMCs and from tumor samples. PBMCs were collected pretreatment and during treatment, and were isolated and stored as previously described. The cysteine opens and the phenylalanine closes a CDR3 of 17 amino acids. The kept DNA is CDR3 alone, 51 bases in frame from the first base. In the germline V gene, CDR1 corresponds to SGDLS and CDR2 to YYNGEE. V loses 0 bases at its end and J loses 6 bases; junction bases beyond the gene matches: 12. Sample: PBMCs, taken around atezolizumab (anti-PD-L1) treatment. The chain was built from TRBV9 and TRBJ2-3, and 8 junction bases match TRBD2. The clonotype originates from a donor at least 40 years old with urothelial cancer. At the DNA level, the sequence is TGTGCCAGCAGCGTAGGTTCCAGCGGGAGTGTCGTGGATACGCAGTATTTT. Translated, this gives CASSVGSSGSVVDTQYF. The entire variable domain, with the stretches around the CDR3 drawn from the reference TRBV9 and TRBJ2-3 proteins, is DSGVTQTPKHLITATGQRVTLRCSPRSGDLSVYWYQQSLDQGLQFLIQYYNGEERAKGNILERFSAQQFPDLHSELNLSSLELGDSALYFCASSVGSSGSVVDTQYFGPGTRLTVL.